One sample yielded the 3 T cell receptor beta chains listed below, sequenced in a study of regulatory dendritic cells for organ transplantation. The repertoire was sequenced with immunoSEQ multiplex PCR; TCRdb's copy has only in-frame clones and lacks some. This table has around 5,400 clones, 65% to 80% appearing once. Allogeneic regulatory or mature dendritic cells were co-cultured for less than 6 days with CFSE-labeled sorted T cells at 1:10. Their specific antigens are unknown. Input material: memory CD8+ T cells from blood cultured with regulatory dendritic cells. The subset was: CD45RO+ memory T cells. Receptors were obtained from a human donor in good health.

CDR3 in DNA: TGCGCCAGCAGCCAAGATACTAGCGGGAGTTTCAATACGCAGTATTTT. Residues: CASSQDTSGSFNTQYF. This chain connects TRBV4-3 to TRBJ2-3; 11 positions match TRBD2. This CDR3 contains 16 residues. Germline trimming cut 0 bases from V and 7 bases from J; bases unmatched to any gene: 6. CDR1 and CDR2 (germline): LGHNA, YSLEER.

V is TRBV5-4 and J is TRBJ2-5, with 12 bases aligning to TRBD2. This CDR3 contains 16 residues. The germline gives CDR1 SGHNT, CDR2 YYREEE (reference sequence). V shed 4 bases, J shed 5 bases, and the junction held 9 bases outside the gene matches. The CDR3 is CASSGLTSGGLETQYF. The CDR3 region has the DNA TGTGCCAGCAGCGGGTTGACTAGCGGGGGCTTGGAGACCCAGTACTTC.

The chain couples TRBV7-2 to TRBJ2-1; D ambiguous. V lost 2 bases to trimming and J lost 5 bases, with 7 bases between them. This CDR3 is built from 13 residues. Germline V CDR1 and CDR2: SGHTA, FQGNSA. The CDR3 DNA is TGTGCCAGCAGCTTATACTCGGACAATGAGCAGTTCTTC. Protein sequence: CASSLYSDNEQFF.